Shown below are 20 T cell receptor beta chains from a single sample sequenced in a study of TIL therapy for anti-PD-1-resistant metastatic lung cancer. The immunoSEQ assay was v3. The method was immunoSEQ multiplex PCR; TCRdb's version includes in-frame clones alone and lacks a portion of them. The sample shows about 95,000 clones, around three fifths of them seen only once. Time point specified: pre-treatment sample, taken before nivolumab and TIL therapy. The tumor samples were excised metastases, mostly pleural nodules or supraclavicular lymph nodes. Specimen: tumor tissue, collected at baseline. The receptors were gathered from a person aged 25-85 years with non-small cell lung cancer.

CDR3 nucleotide sequence: TGTGCCAGCAGCTTAGAAGCCAGGACACTGTTTTTT. It codes for CASSLEARTLFF. The rearrangement links TRBV7-9 to TRBJ1-4; unclear D gene. Between the trimmed V and J ends, which lost 1 base and 13 bases, there was a span of 10 bases. The germline gives CDR1 SEHNR, CDR2 FQNEAQ (reference sequence). The CDR3 totals 12 residues.

The chain joins TRBV18 to TRBJ1-1; TRBD1 aligns across 9 bases. V lost 3 bases, J lost 6 bases, and 11 bases stayed unmatched. The CDR3 is made up of 16 amino acids. Germline V lookup: CDR1 KGHSH, CDR2 LQKENI. As DNA, the CDR3 is TGTGCCAGCTCACCCCTAATTTTGGGACAGGGACCTGAAGCTTTCTTT. Amino acids: CASSPLILGQGPEAFF.

This rearrangement joins TRBV24-1 to TRBJ1-2; 7 bases fit TRBD1. Germline CDR1 is KGHDR and CDR2 is SFDVKD. There are 13 residues in the CDR3. V trimming: 7 bases; J trimming: 2 bases; junction bases outside the gene matches: 3. The CDR3 loop reads CATRGTANYGYTF. As DNA, the CDR3 is TGTGCCACCAGAGGGACAGCGAACTATGGCTACACCTTC.

J is TRBJ2-7 and V is TRBV15; perhaps TRBD1 as D (5 bases). The CDR3 sequence is 15 residues long. Germline V CDR1 and CDR2: LNHNV, YYDKDF (reference sequence). Trimming stripped 0 bases from V and 3 bases from J, with 12 bases between. In nucleotides, the CDR3 is TGTGCCACCAGCAGAGACCCCACAGGAATCTACGAGCAGTACTTC. It specifies CATSRDPTGIYEQYF.

The chain recombines TRBV4-3 with TRBJ2-5; a possible D gene is TRBD1 (5 bases). The CDR3 runs to 17 residues. Deletions cut 1 base from V and 4 bases from J, with 19 bases between. The germline gives CDR1 LGHNA, CDR2 YSLEER. CDR3 region: CASSQVIGGREGETQYF. Written as DNA, the CDR3 is TGCGCCAGCAGCCAAGTTATCGGCGGCAGGGAAGGAGAGACCCAGTACTTC.

The CDR3 DNA is TGCGCCAGCAGCTTGGCCCAGGGGGTCGACGAGCAGTACTTC. Residues: CASSLAQGVDEQYF. The chain has TRBV5-1 and TRBJ2-7, with 7 bases fitting TRBD1. Looked up from germline, CDR1 is SGHRS and CDR2 is YFSETQ. This CDR3 has 14 residues. J was trimmed by 5 bases and V by 0 bases; bases with no gene match: 5.

The V call is TRBV7-9, the J call TRBJ1-1; D call uncertain. V gave up 1 base and J gave up 4 bases, with 7 bases separating them. The CDR3 contains 13 residues. CDR1 and CDR2 from the germline V gene are SEHNR and FQNEAQ (reference sequence). The CDR3 nucleotides read TGTGCCAGCAGCTTAGGGGGAAGCACTGAAGCTTTCTTT. Protein product: CASSLGGSTEAFF.

This clone was recorded once. The chain has TRBV5-4 and TRBJ2-5, with D possibly TRBD1 on 5 matching bases. CDR1 SGHNT and CDR2 YYREEE come from the germline V gene (reference sequence). V was pared by 0 bases and J by 5 bases, with 14 bases between. This CDR3 has 15 residues. CDR3 DNA: TGTGCCAGCAGCTTGGTGTCCGTGGGGCGGGAGACCCAGTACTTC. Translating it yields CASSLVSVGRETQYF.

This clone was counted between two and nine times. The chain couples TRBV19 to TRBJ1-1, with 7 bases that match TRBD1. Germline loops: CDR1 LNHDA, CDR2 SQIVND (reference sequence). The CDR3 sequence is 15 residues long. Germline trimming cut 5 bases from V and 1 base from J; bases unmatched to any gene: 7. CDR3 region: CASSAPGGRNTEAFF. The CDR3 DNA is TGTGCCAGTAGTGCCCCAGGGGGAAGGAACACTGAAGCTTTCTTT.

This clone was seen only once. V and J are TRBV30 and TRBJ2-2; D unclear. V shed 7 bases and J shed 4 bases, with 22 bases lying between them. Germline loops: CDR1 GTSNPN, CDR2 SVGIG (reference sequence). The CDR3 consists of 16 residues. The DNA for the CDR3 is TGTGCCTTGGCCCATCCGGTAGAGTTGAGCACCGGGGAGCTGTTTTTT. It yields the protein CALAHPVELSTGELFF.

The chain couples TRBV5-1 to TRBJ2-1; TRBD2 aligns across 9 bases. The germline gives CDR1 SGHRS, CDR2 YFSETQ. With V trimmed by 0 bases and J by 10 bases, 5 bases remained unmatched. The CDR3 sequence is 14 residues long. CDR3 in DNA: TGCGCCAGCAGCTTGGAAGGTAGCGGGGGAGAGCAGTTCTTC. It translates to CASSLEGSGGEQFF.

The genes are TRBV2 and TRBJ2-1; D might be TRBD2 (5 bases). CDR1 and CDR2 (germline): SNHLY, FYNNEI. CDR3 size: 15 residues. Trimming left V 6 bases short and J 6 bases short, with 18 bases between. The CDR3: CASRPGRQKPNEQFF. CDR3 nucleotide sequence: TGTGCCAGCAGGCCTGGGAGACAAAAGCCCAATGAGCAGTTCTTC.

This clone occurred many times. The rearrangement links TRBV28 to TRBJ1-5; D is uncertain. This CDR3 contains 13 residues. Trimming cost V 5 bases and J 3 bases, with 8 bases left between them. The germline gives CDR1 MDHEN, CDR2 SYDVKM. CDR3 DNA: TGTGCCAGCAGTACCCGGTACAATCAGCCCCAGCATTTT. Translating it yields CASSTRYNQPQHF.

The chain links TRBV4-2 to TRBJ2-6, with 10 nucleotides matching TRBD1. Germline values: CDR1 LGHNA, CDR2 YNFKEQ. V was pared by 3 bases and J by 1 base, with 12 bases of the junction left unmatched. This CDR3 is built from 20 residues. The CDR3 DNA is TGTGCCAGCAGCCAGCGCCCCGGGACAGGGGATTTTTCTGGGGCCAACGTCCTGACTTTC. Protein sequence: CASSQRPGTGDFSGANVLTF.

This rearrangement joins TRBV6-2 or TRBV6-3 to TRBJ2-7; TRBD2 matches at 7 bases. The CDR3 contains 17 residues. J was trimmed by 0 bases and V by 0 bases; bases with no gene match: 8. CDR1 is MNHEY and CDR2 is SVGEGT in the germline V gene. CDR3 in DNA: TGTGCCAGCAGTTACTCCCATGGGAGGGGCCCCTCCTACGAGCAGTACTTC. This encodes CASSYSHGRGPSYEQYF.

The chain is built from TRBV19 and TRBJ2-3, with 9 bases matching TRBD1. Per germline, CDR1 LNHDA and CDR2 SQIVND (reference sequence). The CDR3 has 16 amino acids. J was trimmed by 1 base and V by 2 bases; bases with no gene match: 4. The CDR3 DNA reads TGTGCCAGTAGTATATCACAGGGGGCAGGCACAGATACGCAGTATTTT. This encodes CASSISQGAGTDTQYF.

The chain carries TRBV15 and TRBJ2-1; no firm D call. Germline V CDR1 and CDR2: LNHNV, YYDKDF (reference sequence). The length of the CDR3 is 13 residues. V gave up 10 bases and J gave up 6 bases, with 16 bases separating them. The CDR3 loop is CAINLGPGNEQFF. The CDR3 region has the DNA TGTGCCATCAACCTGGGCCCGGGCAATGAGCAGTTCTTC.

The V and J genes are TRBV3-1 (or the pseudogene TRBV3-2) and TRBJ2-1, with D hard to call. The CDR3 spans 16 residues. Germline loops: CDR1 LGHDT, CDR2 YNNKEL (reference sequence). Trimming removed 5 bases at V and 1 base at J, with 15 bases between. CDR3 sequence reads: CASSDPTAKSYNEQFF. CDR3 DNA sequence: TGTGCCAGCAGCGATCCCACGGCAAAGTCCTACAATGAGCAGTTCTTC.

The chain is built from TRBV28 and TRBJ1-6, with D tentatively TRBD1 (5 bases). The V end lost 4 bases, the J end lost 18 bases, and 19 bases lay between the germline ends. The germline gives CDR1 MDHEN, CDR2 SYDVKM. The CDR3 has 13 amino acids. The CDR3 region is CASSWGGTLGNHF. The DNA of the CDR3 is TGTGCCAGCAGTTGGGGGGGGACGCTCGGTAACCACTTT.

The rearrangement links TRBV11-2 to TRBJ1-3; possible D gene TRBD1, 5 bases. Trimming took 5 bases from V and 0 from J, leaving 11 bases between them. The CDR3 extends over 15 amino acids. Germline CDR1 SGHAT, CDR2 FQNNGV. The chain's CDR3 is CASSRGLLSGNTIYF. The CDR3 DNA follows: TGTGCCAGCAGCAGGGGACTGCTCTCTGGAAACACCATATATTTT.